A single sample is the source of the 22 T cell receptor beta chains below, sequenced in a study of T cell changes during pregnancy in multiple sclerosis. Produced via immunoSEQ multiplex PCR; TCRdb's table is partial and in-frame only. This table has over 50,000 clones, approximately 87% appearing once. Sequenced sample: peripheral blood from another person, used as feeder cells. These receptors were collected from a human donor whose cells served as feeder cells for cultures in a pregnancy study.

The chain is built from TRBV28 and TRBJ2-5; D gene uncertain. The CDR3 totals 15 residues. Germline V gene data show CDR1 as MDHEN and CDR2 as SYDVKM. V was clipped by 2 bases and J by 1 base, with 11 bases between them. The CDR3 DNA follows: TGTGCCAGCAGTTTAGCCCCGATCGCCCAAGAGACCCAGTACTTC. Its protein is CASSLAPIAQETQYF.

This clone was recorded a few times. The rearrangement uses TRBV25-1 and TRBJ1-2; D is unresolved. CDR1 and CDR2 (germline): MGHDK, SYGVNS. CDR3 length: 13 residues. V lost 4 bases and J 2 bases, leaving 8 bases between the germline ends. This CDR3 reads CASSAYLNYGYTF. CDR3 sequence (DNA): TGTGCCAGCAGTGCTTACCTGAACTATGGCTACACCTTC.

The CDR3 region is CASSLTWTSGSFGEQFF. CDR3 nucleotide sequence: TGTGCCAGCAGCTTAACCTGGACTAGCGGGAGTTTTGGTGAGCAGTTCTTC. This chain joins TRBV7-6 and TRBJ2-1; 13 nucleotides match TRBD2. The trim removed 2 bases at V and 9 bases at J, leaving 10 bases unmatched. Per germline, CDR1 SGHVS and CDR2 FNYEAQ. The CDR3 loop spans 17 amino acids.

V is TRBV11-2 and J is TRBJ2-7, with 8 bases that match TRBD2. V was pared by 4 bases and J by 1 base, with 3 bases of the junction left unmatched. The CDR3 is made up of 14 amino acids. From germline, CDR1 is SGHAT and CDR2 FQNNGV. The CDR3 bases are TGTGCCAGCAGCTCTGCGGGGGGATCCTACGAGCAGTACTTC. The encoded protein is CASSSAGGSYEQYF. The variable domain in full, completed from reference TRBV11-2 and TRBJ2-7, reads EAGVAQSPRYKIIEKRQSVAFWCNPISGHATLYWYQQILGQGPKLLIQFQNNGVVDDSQLPKDRFSAERLKGVDSTLKIQPAKLEDSAVYLCASSSAGGSYEQYFGPGTRLTVT.

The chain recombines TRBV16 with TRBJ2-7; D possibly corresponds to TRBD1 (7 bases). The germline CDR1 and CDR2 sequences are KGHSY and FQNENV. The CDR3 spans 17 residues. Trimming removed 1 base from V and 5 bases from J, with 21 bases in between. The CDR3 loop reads CASSQWYIGRGDDEQYF. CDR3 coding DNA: TGTGCCAGCAGCCAATGGTATATAGGCAGGGGGGACGACGAGCAGTACTTC.

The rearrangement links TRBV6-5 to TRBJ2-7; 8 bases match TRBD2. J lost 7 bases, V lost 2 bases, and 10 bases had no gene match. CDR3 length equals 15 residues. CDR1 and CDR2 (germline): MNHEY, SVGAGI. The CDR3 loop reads CASSYIREGRREQYF. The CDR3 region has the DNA TGTGCCAGCAGTTACATACGGGAGGGCCGGCGGGAGCAGTACTTC.

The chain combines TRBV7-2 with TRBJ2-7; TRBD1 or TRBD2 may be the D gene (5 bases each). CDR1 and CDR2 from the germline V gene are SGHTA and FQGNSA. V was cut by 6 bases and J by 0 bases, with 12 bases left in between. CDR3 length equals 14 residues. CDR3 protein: CASSTGRSSYEQYF. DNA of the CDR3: TGTGCCAGCAGTACGGGACGGTCCTCCTACGAGCAGTACTTC. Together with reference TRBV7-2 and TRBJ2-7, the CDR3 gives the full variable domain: GAGVSQSPSNKVTEKGKDVELRCDPISGHTALYWYRQSLGQGLEFLIYFQGNSAPDKSGLPSDRFSAERTGGSVSTLTIQRTQQEDSAVYLCASSTGRSSYEQYFGPGTRLTVT.

The CDR3 sequence is CASSLWDSTDTQYF. The CDR3 bases are TGTGCCAGCAGCCTCTGGGACAGCACAGATACGCAGTATTTT. The V and J genes are TRBV7-9 and TRBJ2-3; either TRBD1 or TRBD2 may fit D (5 bases each). This CDR3 has 14 residues. CDR1 and CDR2 from the germline V gene are SEHNR and FQNEAQ (reference sequence). Trimming pared 5 bases from V and 0 bases from J, leaving 9 bases between.

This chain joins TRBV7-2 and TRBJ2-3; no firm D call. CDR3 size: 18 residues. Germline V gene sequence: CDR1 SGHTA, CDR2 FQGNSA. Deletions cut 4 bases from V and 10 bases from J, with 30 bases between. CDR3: CASSSSLNPIEDGRSQYF. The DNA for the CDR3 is TGTGCCAGCAGCTCGTCCCTAAACCCTATTGAGGACGGTCGATCGCAGTATTTT.

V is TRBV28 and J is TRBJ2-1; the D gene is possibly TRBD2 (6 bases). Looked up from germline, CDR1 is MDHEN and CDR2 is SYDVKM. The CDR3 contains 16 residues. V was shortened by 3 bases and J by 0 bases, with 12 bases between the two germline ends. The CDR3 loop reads CASSLPGLNSYNEQFF. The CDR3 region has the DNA TGTGCCAGCAGTTTGCCAGGACTAAACTCCTACAATGAGCAGTTCTTC.

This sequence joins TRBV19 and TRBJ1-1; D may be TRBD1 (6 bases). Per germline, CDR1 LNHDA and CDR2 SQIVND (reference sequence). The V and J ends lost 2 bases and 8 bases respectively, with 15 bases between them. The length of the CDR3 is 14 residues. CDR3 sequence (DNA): TGTGCCAGTAGTATAAGGGCAGGGGTCGGAGAAGCTTTCTTT. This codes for CASSIRAGVGEAFF.

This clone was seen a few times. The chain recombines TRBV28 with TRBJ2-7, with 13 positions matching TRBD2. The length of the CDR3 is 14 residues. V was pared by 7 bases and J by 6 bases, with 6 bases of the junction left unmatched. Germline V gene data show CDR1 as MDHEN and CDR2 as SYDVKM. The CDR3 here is CASIKLAGGFEQYF. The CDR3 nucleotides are TGTGCCAGCATTAAACTAGCGGGGGGGTTCGAGCAGTACTTC.

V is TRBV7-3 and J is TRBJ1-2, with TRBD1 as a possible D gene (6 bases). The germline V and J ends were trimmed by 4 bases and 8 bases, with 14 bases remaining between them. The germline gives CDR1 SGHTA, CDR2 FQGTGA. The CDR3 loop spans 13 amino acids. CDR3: CASSSGGGDGYTF. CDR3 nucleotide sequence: TGTGCCAGCAGCTCGGGCGGGGGCGACGGCTACACCTTC.

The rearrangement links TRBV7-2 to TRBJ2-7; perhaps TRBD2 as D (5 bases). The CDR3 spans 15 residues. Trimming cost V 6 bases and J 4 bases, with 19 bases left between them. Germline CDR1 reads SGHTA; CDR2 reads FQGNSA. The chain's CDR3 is CASRPQPGNGYEQYF. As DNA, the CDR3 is TGTGCCAGCAGACCCCAACCGGGGAACGGGTACGAGCAGTACTTC. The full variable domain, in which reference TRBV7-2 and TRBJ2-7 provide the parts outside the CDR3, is GAGVSQSPSNKVTEKGKDVELRCDPISGHTALYWYRQSLGQGLEFLIYFQGNSAPDKSGLPSDRFSAERTGGSVSTLTIQRTQQEDSAVYLCASRPQPGNGYEQYFGPGTRLTVT.

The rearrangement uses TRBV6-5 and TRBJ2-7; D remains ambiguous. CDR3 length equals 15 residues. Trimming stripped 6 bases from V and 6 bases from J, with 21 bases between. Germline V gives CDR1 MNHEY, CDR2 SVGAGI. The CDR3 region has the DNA TGTGCCAGCAGCGGCCCGGGCCCAAACAGCCTCGAGCAGTACTTC. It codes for CASSGPGPNSLEQYF.

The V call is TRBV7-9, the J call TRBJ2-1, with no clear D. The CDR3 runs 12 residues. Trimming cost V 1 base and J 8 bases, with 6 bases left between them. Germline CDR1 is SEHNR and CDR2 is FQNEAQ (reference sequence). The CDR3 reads CASSLVGDEQFF. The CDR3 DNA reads TGTGCCAGCAGCTTAGTGGGTGATGAGCAGTTCTTC.

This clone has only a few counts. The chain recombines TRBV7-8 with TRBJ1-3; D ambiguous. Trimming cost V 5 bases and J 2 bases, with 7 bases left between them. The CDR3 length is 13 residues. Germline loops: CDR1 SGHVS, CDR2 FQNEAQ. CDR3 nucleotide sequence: TGTGCCAGCAGCCCATCAACTGGAAACACCATATATTTT. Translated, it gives CASSPSTGNTIYF.

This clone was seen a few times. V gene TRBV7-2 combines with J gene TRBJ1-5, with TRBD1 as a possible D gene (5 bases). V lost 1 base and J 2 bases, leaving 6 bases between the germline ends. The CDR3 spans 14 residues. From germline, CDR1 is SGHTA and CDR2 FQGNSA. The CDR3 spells CASSLEGGNQPQHF. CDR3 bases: TGTGCCAGCAGCTTAGAAGGGGGCAATCAGCCCCAGCATTTT.

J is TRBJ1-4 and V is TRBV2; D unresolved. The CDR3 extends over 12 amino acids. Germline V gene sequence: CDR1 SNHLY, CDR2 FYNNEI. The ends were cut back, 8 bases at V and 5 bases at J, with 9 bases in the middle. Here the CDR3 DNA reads TGTGCCAGCGACGGGAAGAATGAAAAACTGTTTTTT. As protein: CASDGKNEKLFF.

CDR3 sequence (DNA): TGTGCCAGCGCCAAGGGGGCCTACAATGAGCAGTTCTTC. Residues: CASAKGAYNEQFF. The chain has TRBV27 and TRBJ2-1, with D perhaps matching TRBD1 (6 bases). This CDR3 comprises 13 residues. The germline V and J ends were trimmed by 8 bases and 2 bases, with 10 bases remaining between them. In germline, CDR1 is MNHEY, CDR2 SMNVEV (reference sequence).

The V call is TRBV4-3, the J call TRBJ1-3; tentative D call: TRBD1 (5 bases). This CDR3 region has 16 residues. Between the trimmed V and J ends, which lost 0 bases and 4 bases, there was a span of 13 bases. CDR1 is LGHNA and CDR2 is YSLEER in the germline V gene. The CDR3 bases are TGCGCCAGCAGCCAAGAGGAAGGGGCGGGAGGAAACACCATATATTTT. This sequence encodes CASSQEEGAGGNTIYF.

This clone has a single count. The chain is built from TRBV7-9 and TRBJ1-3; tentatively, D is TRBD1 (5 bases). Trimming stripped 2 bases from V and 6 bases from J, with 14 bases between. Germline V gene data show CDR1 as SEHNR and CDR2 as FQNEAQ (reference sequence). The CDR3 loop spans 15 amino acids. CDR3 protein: CASSLRSGGENTIYF. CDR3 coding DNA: TGTGCCAGCAGCTTACGGTCCGGAGGGGAAAACACCATATATTTT. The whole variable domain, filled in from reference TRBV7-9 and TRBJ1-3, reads DTGVSQNPRHKITKRGQNVTFRCDPISEHNRLYWYRQTLGQGPEFLTYFQNEAQLEKSRLLSDRFSAERPKGSFSTLEIQRTEQGDSAMYLCASSLRSGGENTIYFGEGSWLTVV.